A single T cell receptor (beta chain) is shown here with its context. Its antigen is undetermined. Donors ranged from about 6 to 90 years old and were healthy Caucasians in Russia. The data originate from a study of blood T cells in healthy people across ages. A second PCR, run for about 7 to 11 cycles, used a sample-barcoded 5' primer plus a J-beta primer mix. TCRdb itself ran the 5' RACE reads through MiXCR, one entry per CDR3 protein. The sample lists around 620,000 distinct CDR3 sequences; about 25% were seen once. Study results and limitations: Unsorted PBMC input precluded a conclusive naive versus antigen-experienced comparison.

The CDR3 is made up of 15 amino acids. Germline CDR1 and CDR2: SGHRS and YFSETQ. Deletions cut 5 bases from V and 1 base from J, with 15 bases between. The specimen was blood. This rearrangement joins TRBV5-1 to TRBJ1-1; unclear D gene. The clonotype originates from a woman in her seventies in good health. CDR3 nucleotides: TGCGCCAGCAGAGAAGGATCCCTGGGGAACACTGAAGCTTTCTTT. Amino acids: CASREGSLGNTEAFF.